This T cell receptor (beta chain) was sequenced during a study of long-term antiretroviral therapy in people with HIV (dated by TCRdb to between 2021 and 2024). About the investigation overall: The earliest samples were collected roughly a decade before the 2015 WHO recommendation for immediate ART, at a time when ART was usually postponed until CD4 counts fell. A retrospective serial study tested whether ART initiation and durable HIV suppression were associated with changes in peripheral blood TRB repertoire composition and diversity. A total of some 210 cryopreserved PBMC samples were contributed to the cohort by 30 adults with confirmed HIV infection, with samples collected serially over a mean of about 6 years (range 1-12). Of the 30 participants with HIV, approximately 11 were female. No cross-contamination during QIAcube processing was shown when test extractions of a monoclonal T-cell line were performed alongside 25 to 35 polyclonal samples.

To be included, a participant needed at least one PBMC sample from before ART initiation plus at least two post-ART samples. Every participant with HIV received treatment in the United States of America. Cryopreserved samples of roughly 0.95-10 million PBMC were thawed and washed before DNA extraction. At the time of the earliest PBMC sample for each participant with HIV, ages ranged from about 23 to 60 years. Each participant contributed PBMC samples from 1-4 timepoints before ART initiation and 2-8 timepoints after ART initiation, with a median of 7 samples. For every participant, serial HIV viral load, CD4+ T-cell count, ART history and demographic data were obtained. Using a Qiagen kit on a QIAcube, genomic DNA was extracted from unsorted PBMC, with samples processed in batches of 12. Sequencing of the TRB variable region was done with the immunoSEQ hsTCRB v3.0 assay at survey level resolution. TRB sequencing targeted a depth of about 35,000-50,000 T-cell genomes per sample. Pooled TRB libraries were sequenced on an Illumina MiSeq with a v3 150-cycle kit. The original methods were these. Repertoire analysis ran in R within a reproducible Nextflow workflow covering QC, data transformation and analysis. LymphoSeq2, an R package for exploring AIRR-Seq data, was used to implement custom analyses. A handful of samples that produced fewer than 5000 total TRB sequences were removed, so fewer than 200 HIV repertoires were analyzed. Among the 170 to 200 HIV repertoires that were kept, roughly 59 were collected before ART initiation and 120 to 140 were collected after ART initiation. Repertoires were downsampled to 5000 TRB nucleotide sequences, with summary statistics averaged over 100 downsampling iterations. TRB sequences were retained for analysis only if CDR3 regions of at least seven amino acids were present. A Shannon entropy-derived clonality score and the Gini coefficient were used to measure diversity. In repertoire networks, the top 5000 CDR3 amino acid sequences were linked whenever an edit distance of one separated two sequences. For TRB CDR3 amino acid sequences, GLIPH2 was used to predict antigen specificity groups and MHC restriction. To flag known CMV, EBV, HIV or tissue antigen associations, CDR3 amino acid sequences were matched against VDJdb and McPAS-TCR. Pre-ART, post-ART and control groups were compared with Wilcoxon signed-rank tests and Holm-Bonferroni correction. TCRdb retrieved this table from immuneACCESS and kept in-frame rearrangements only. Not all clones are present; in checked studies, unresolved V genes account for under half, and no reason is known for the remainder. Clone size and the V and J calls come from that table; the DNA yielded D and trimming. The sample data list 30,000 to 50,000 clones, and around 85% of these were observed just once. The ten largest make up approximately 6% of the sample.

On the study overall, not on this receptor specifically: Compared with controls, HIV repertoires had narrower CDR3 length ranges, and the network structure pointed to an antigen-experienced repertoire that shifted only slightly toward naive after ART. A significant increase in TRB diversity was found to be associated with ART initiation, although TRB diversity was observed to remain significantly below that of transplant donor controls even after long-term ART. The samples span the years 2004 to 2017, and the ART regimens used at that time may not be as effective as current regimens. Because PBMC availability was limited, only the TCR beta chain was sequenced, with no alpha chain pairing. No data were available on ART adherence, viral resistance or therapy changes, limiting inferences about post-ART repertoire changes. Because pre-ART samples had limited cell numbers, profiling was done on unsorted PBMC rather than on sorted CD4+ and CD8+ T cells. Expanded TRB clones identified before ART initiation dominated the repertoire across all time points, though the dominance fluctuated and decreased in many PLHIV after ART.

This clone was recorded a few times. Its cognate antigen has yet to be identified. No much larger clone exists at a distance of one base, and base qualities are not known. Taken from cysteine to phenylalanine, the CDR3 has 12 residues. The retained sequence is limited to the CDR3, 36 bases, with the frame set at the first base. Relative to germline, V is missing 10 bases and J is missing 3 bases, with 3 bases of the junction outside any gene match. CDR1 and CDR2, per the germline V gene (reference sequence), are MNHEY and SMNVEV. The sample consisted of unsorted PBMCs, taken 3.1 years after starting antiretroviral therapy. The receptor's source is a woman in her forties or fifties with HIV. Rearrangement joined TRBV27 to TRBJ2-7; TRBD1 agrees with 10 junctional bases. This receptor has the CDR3 CATGDRGYEQYF. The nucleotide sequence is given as TGTGCCACCGGGGACAGGGGCTACGAGCAGTACTTC.